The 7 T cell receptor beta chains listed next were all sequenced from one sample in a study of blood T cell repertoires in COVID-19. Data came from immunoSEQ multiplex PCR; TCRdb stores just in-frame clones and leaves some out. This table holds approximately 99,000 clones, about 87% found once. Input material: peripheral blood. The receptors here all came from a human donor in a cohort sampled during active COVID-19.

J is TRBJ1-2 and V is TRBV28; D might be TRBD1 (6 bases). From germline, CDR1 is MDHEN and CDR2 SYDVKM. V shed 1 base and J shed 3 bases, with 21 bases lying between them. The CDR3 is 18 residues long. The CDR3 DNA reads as TGTGCCAGCAGTTTATCGACCGCTCAGGGGACCCTATACTATGGCTACACCTTC. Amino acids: CASSLSTAQGTLYYGYTF.

The DNA of the CDR3 is TGTGCCAGCAGTTACCCCGGGTCACCCGGCAACGAGCAGTACTTC. This translates into CASSYPGSPGNEQYF. The rearrangement links TRBV6-2 or TRBV6-3 to TRBJ2-7; D not resolved. The CDR3 sequence is 15 residues long. Germline CDR1 and CDR2: MNHEY and SVGEGT. Trimming removed 2 bases at V and 5 bases at J, with 16 bases between.

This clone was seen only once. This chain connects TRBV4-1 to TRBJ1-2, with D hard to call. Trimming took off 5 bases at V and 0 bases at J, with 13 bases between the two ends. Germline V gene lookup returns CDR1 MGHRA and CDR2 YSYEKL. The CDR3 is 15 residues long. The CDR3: CASSSRFPANYGYTF. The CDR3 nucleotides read TGCGCCAGCAGCTCCCGCTTTCCAGCTAACTATGGCTACACCTTC.

DNA for the CDR3: TGTGCCAGCAGTGTCGAGACAGGGAACAATGAGCAGTTCTTC. The encoded protein is CASSVETGNNEQFF. The rearrangement joins TRBV6-4 to TRBJ2-1, with 7 bases matching TRBD1. This CDR3 has 14 residues. The V segment lost 4 bases and the J segment 5 bases; nucleotides outside the gene matches: 5. Germline CDR1 and CDR2: MRHNA and SNTAGT.

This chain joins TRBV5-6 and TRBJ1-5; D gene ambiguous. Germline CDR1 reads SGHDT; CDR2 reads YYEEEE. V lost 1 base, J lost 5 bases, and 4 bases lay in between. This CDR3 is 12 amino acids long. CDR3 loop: CASSLQDQPQHF. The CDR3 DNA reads TGTGCCAGCAGCTTGCAGGATCAGCCCCAGCATTTT.

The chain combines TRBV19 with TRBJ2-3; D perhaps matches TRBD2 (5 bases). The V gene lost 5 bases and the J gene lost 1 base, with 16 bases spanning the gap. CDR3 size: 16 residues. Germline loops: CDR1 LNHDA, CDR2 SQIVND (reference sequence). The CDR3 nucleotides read TGTGCCAGTAGTGAATTAGCGCGAACCGGCACAGATACGCAGTATTTT. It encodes CASSELARTGTDTQYF.

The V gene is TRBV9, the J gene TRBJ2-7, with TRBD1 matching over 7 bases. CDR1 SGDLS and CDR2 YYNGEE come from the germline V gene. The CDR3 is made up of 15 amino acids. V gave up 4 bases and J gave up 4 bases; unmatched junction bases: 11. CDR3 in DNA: TGTGCCAGCAGCCGGTTAGGGGACAGAAGTTACGAGCAGTACTTC. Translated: CASSRLGDRSYEQYF.